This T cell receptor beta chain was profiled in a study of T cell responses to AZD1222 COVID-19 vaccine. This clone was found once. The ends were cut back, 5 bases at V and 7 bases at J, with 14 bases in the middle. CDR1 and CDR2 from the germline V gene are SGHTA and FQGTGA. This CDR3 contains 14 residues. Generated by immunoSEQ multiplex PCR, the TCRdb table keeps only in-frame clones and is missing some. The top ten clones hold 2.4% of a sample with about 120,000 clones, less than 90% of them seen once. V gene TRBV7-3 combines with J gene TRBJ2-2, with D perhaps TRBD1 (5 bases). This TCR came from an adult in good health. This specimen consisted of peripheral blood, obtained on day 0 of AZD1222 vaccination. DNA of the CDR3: TGTGCCAGCAGCCCGTTTCAGGGTCACGGGGAGCTGTTTTTT. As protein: CASSPFQGHGELFF.